These T cell receptor beta chains were read from a single sample in a study of TIL therapy for anti-PD-1-resistant metastatic lung cancer. Clones were sequenced by immunoSEQ multiplex PCR, and TCRdb holds only the in-frame ones, with some missing. The table shows 55,000 or so clones, with 75% to 85% occurring only once. Specimen: blood, collected at baseline. These receptors all come from a person between 25 and 79 years old with non-small cell lung cancer. Both conserved end residues are trimmed from each CDR3. Clone size, where shown, is once, few, many, or a class for clones that have expanded.

clone size	V gene	J gene	CDR3 protein
-	TRBV30	TRBJ1-5	AWRPLGQGLMPQH
-	TRBV19	TRBJ2-2	ASSLPGLASNTGELF
once	TRBV7-8	TRBJ2-3	ASSARLAGNTDTQY
-	TRBV11-3	TRBJ2-7	ASSLDDRVDYEQY
-	TRBV6-1	TRBJ2-1	ASSGDGGTAYNEQF
-	TRBV24-1	TRBJ2-3	ATRGQGTDTQY
-	TRBV18	TRBJ1-2	ASSPPGTGESGGYT
-	TRBV28	TRBJ1-2	ASSPGPLYGYT
-	TRBV6-2/TRBV6-3	TRBJ2-7	ASSWLRGLNEQY
-	TRBV13	TRBJ1-1	ASSLRSNTEAF
-	TRBV19	TRBJ2-7	ASSIGTGQSYEQY
-	TRBV15	TRBJ1-6	ATSSPPLPPLH
-	TRBV28	TRBJ1-2	ASSLRQPPGYT
-	TRBV5-1	TRBJ2-6	ASSTGQAARHSGANVLT
-	TRBV10-2	TRBJ2-5	ASTQGETQY
-	TRBV2	TRBJ2-7	ASSDGTGGIHEQY
-	TRBV6-5	TRBJ1-2	ASSLRTGSNYGYT